The rows below give T cell receptor beta chains drawn from one sample of a study of cytomegalovirus exposure and HLA in healthy donors. Sequenced by immunoSEQ multiplex PCR; TCRdb stores in-frame clones only, minus some. This sample has 110,000 or so clones, with approximately 76% found just once. The source material was PBMCs. These receptors all stem from a man aged 40-49 years in good health and CMV-seronegative. Each CDR3 is given with its conserved first and last residue. The D gene is left open where the match is weak. A row's size may be missing; if present it is once, few, many or a size class.

v_call,clone_size,d_call,j_call,cdr3_nt,cdr3_aa
TRBV6-1,few,.,TRBJ1-5,TGTGCCAGCAGTTCTAGAAGCAATCAGCCCCAGCATTTT,CASSSRSNQPQHF
TRBV4-2,few,TRBD1,TRBJ2-2,TGTGCCAGCAGCCAAGCGGGACAGGGGCCCGGGGAGCTGTTTTTT,CASSQAGQGPGELFF
TRBV4-3,.,TRBD2,TRBJ2-1,TGCGCCAGCAGCCAATCAGCGGGGGGCTCCTACAATGAGCAGTTCTTC,CASSQSAGGSYNEQFF
TRBV7-8,.,TRBD2,TRBJ2-7,TGTGCCAGCAGCTTAGGACTAGCGGGGGTTTACGAGCAGTACTTC,CASSLGLAGVYEQYF
TRBV11-3,few,.,TRBJ1-1,TGTGCCAGCAGCTCTTCAGGAGGAGGTGACACTGAAGCTTTCTTT,CASSSSGGGDTEAFF
TRBV12-5,.,.,TRBJ2-7,TGTGCTACGGGCGAGCAGTACTTC,CATGEQYF
TRBV28,.,TRBD2,TRBJ2-5,TGTGCCAGCAGTGCCGGGACTAGCGGGGAAGAGACCCAGTACTTC,CASSAGTSGEETQYF
TRBV6-5,.,.,TRBJ1-1,TGTGCCAGCAGTTACATCTCCGTCAGGTATGAAGCTTTCTTT,CASSYISVRYEAFF
TRBV15,.,.,TRBJ2-7,TGTGCCACCAGCAGAGATCTTTTTGGTTCGTCAGGGAGGTCCTACGAGCAGTACTTC,CATSRDLFGSSGRSYEQYF
TRBV4-1,.,TRBD1,TRBJ2-2,TGCGCCAGCAGCCAGGAAGGACAGGTCACCGGGGAGCTGTTTTTT,CASSQEGQVTGELFF
TRBV6-1,.,.,TRBJ2-3,TGTGCCAGCAGTCGGCAGGGTTCCGACACAGATACGCAGTATTTT,CASSRQGSDTDTQYF
TRBV6-5,few,.,TRBJ2-3,TGTGCCAGCAGTTCCGGGTCTAGCACAGATACGCAGTATTTT,CASSSGSSTDTQYF
TRBV6-4,.,.,TRBJ1-5,TGTGCCAGCAGTGAACCCGCAGGATCCAATCAGCCCCAGCATTTT,CASSEPAGSNQPQHF
TRBV5-4,.,TRBD1,TRBJ1-6,TGTGCCAGCAGCTTGGGACAGGGGCCTTCACCCCTCCACTTT,CASSLGQGPSPLHF
TRBV6-5,.,.,TRBJ1-2,TGTGCCAGCACCCTGGGGGCGATCTATGGCTACACCTTC,CASTLGAIYGYTF
TRBV2,once,.,TRBJ2-7,TGTGCCAGCAGACGAGGGAGTGGGTACGAGCAGTACTTC,CASRRGSGYEQYF
TRBV19,.,.,TRBJ2-2,TGTGCCAGTAGTTCAGGGAGGGAGCTGTTTTTT,CASSSGRELFF
TRBV4-3,few,TRBD2,TRBJ2-5,TGCGCCAGCAGCCCGACCGGGACTAGCGGAGAGACCCAGTACTTC,CASSPTGTSGETQYF
TRBV11-3,.,.,TRBJ2-7,TGTGCCAGCAGCCCAATCCGGGGAGGACCAAACTACGAGCAGTACTTC,CASSPIRGGPNYEQYF
TRBV19,.,.,TRBJ2-7,TGTGCCAGTAGTATAGGGCAGATCCACCACTACGAGCAGTACTTC,CASSIGQIHHYEQYF
TRBV2,.,.,TRBJ2-7,TGTGCCAGCAAGGTCGACAGAACGGGCGAGCAGTACTTC,CASKVDRTGEQYF
TRBV4-3,.,.,TRBJ1-1,TGCGCCAGCAGCCAAGATAAGGCGGCCGATTGTTTCTTT,CASSQDKAADCFF
TRBV27,.,.,TRBJ1-4,TGTGCCAGCAGTTGGACATCACTAAGCAATGAAAAACTGTTTTTT,CASSWTSLSNEKLFF
TRBV25-1,.,.,TRBJ2-7,TGTGCCAGCAGGGACAACTCCTACGAGCAGTACTTC,CASRDNSYEQYF
TRBV7-6,.,TRBD2,TRBJ2-3,TGTGCCAGCAGCGCCATGCGGGCGGCTAGCGGGGGGAAGATGTCGGGTACGCAGTATTTT,CASSAMRAASGGKMSGTQYF
TRBV5-1,.,TRBD2,TRBJ2-5,TGCGCCAGCAGCTTGGCCGGGAGGTTAGAGACCCAGTACTTC,CASSLAGRLETQYF
TRBV27,few,.,TRBJ1-6,TGTGCCAGCAGTCCCTGGGGGGGTAGCTCCTATAATTCACCCCTCCACTTT,CASSPWGGSSYNSPLHF
TRBV2,.,.,TRBJ2-7,TGTGCCAGCACCGACGGAGGGCTCATCTACGAGCAGTACTTC,CASTDGGLIYEQYF
TRBV28,.,.,TRBJ1-1,TGTGCCAGCAGTTCAGGATTCAACACTGAAGCTTTCTTT,CASSSGFNTEAFF